Reported below is one TCR beta chain. Its antigen is unidentified. Naive CD8 cells were CD45RO-negative, positively selected for CCR7, excluding terminally differentiated effector memory CD45RA+ cells. This sample was taken from a study of shared clonotypes between healthy human individuals. For the study at large: Three CD4 naive, three CD4 memory, two CD8 naive and one CD8 memory plate were used per donor. Study-level results: The study generally estimated greater richness for naive than memory subsets.

TCRdb's copy holds only in-frame clones and misses some; the assay was immunoSEQ multiplex PCR. The sample contains about 2.2 million clones, about 94% of which appear only once. Germline CDR1 and CDR2: SEHNR and FQNEAQ (reference sequence). Trimming pared 5 bases from V and 0 bases from J, leaving 11 bases between. This CDR3 spans 14 amino acids. The sequence derives from a man aged 18-30 years in good health. Some clones in this sample may be carry-over from other donors' samples. The sequenced sample was naive CD8+ T cells from PBMCs. The chain recombines TRBV7-9 with TRBJ2-7; D not resolved. CDR3 sequence: CASSPQKSSYEQYF. The CDR3 DNA reads as TGTGCCAGCAGCCCCCAGAAAAGCTCCTACGAGCAGTACTTC.